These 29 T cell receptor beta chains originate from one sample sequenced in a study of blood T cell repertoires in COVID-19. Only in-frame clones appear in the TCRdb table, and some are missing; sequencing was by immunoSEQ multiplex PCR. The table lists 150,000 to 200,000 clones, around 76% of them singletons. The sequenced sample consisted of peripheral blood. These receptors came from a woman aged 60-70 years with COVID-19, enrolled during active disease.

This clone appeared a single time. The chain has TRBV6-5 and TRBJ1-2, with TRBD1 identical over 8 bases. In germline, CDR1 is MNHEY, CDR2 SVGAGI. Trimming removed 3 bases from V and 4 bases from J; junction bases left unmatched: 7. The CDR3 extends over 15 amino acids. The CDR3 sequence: CASSYFGQGFYGYTF. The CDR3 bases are TGTGCCAGCAGTTATTTTGGACAGGGCTTCTATGGCTACACCTTC.

The CDR3 sequence is CASSQGTSGTDTQYF. The CDR3 DNA sequence: TGTGCCAGCAGCCAAGGGACTAGCGGCACAGATACGCAGTATTTT. The rearrangement uses TRBV11-3 and TRBJ2-3; 10 nucleotides agree with TRBD2. This CDR3 contains 15 residues. With 5 bases clipped from V and 1 base from J, the junction kept 3 bases outside the gene matches. Germline CDR1 SGHNT, CDR2 YENEEA.

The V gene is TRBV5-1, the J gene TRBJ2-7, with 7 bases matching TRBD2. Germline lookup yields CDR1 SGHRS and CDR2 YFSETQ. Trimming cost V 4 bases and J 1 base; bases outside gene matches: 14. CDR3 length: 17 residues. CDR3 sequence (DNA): TGCGCCAGCAGCCGGACTTTTTGGGGGGAGGGATCCTACGAGCAGTACTTC. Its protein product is CASSRTFWGEGSYEQYF. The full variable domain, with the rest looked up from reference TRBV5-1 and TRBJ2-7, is KAGVTQTPRYLIKTRGQQVTLSCSPISGHRSVSWYQQTPGQGLQFLFEYFSETQRNKGNFPGRFSGRQFSNSRSEMNVSTLELGDSALYLCASSRTFWGEGSYEQYFGPGTRLTVT.

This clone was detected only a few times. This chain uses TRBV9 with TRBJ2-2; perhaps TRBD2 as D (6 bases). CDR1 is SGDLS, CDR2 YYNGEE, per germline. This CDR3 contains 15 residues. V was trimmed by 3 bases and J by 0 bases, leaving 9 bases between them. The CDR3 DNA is TGTGCCAGCAGCGGGACTAACGCGAACACCGGGGAGCTGTTTTTT. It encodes CASSGTNANTGELFF.

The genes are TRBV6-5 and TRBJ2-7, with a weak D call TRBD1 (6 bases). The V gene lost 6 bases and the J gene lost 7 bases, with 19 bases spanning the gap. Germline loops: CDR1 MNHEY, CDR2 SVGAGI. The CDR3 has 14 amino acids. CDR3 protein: CASRPQGMVREQYV. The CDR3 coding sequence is TGTGCCAGCAGACCACAGGGAATGGTAAGGGAGCAGTACGTC.

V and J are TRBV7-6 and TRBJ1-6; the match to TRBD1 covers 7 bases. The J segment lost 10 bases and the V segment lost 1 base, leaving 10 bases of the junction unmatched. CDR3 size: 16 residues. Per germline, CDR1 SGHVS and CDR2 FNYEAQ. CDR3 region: CASSLGGQGEDSPLHF. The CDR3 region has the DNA TGTGCCAGCAGCTTAGGGGGGCAGGGGGAGGACTCACCCCTCCACTTT.

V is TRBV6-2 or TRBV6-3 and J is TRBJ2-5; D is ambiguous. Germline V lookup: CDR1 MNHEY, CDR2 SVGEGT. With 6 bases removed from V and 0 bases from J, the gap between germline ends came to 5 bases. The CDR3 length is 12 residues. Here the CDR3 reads CASSSYQETQYF. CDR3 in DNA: TGTGCCAGCAGCTCTTACCAAGAGACCCAGTACTTC.

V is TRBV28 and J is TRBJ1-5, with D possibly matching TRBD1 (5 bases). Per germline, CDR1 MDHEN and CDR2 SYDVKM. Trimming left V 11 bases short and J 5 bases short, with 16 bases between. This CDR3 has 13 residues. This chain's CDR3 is CASGGLTYQPQHF. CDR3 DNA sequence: TGTGCCTCGGGGGGTCTAACTTATCAGCCCCAGCATTTT. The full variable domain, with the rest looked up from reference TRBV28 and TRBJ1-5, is DVKVTQSSRYLVKRTGEKVFLECVQDMDHENMFWYRQDPGLGLRLIYFSYDVKMKEKGDIPEGYSVSREKKERFSLILESASTNQTSMYLCASGGLTYQPQHFGDGTRLSIL.

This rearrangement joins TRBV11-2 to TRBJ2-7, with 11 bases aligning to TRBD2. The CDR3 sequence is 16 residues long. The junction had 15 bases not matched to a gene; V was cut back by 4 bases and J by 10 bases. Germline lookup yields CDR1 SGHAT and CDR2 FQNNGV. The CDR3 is CASSSKRASGRFEQYF. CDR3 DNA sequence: TGTGCCAGCAGCTCGAAGAGGGCTAGCGGGAGGTTCGAACAGTACTTC.

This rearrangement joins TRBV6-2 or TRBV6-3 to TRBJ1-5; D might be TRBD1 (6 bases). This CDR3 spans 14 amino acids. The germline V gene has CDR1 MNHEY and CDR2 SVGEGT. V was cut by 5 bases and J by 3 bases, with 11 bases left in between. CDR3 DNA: TGTGCCAGCAGTAACCGGGACAACAATCAGCCCCAGCATTTT. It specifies CASSNRDNNQPQHF.

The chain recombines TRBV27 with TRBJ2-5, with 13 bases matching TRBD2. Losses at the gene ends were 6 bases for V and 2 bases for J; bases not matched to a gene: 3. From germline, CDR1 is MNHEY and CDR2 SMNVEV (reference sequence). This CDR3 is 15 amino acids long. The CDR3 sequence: CASRLAGGAQETQYF. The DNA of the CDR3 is TGTGCCAGCAGACTAGCGGGGGGGGCACAAGAGACCCAGTACTTC.

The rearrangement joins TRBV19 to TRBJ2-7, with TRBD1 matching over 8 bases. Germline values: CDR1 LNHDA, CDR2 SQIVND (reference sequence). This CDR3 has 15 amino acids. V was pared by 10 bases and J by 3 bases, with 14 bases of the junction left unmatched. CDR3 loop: CATALKDRVNYEQYF. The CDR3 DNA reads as TGTGCCACCGCTTTAAAGGACAGGGTGAACTACGAGCAGTACTTC.

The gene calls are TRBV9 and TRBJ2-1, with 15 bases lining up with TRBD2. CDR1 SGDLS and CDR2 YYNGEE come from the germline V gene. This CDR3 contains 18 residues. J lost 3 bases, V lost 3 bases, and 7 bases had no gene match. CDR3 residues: CASSDGTSGRTNYNEQFF. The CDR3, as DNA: TGTGCCAGCAGCGATGGGACTAGCGGGAGGACCAACTACAATGAGCAGTTCTTC.

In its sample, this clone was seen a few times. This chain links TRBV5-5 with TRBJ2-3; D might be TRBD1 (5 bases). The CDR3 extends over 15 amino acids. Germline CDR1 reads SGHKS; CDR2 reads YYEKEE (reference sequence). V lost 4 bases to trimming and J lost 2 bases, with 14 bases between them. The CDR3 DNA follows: TGTGCCAGCAGCCGTGTCACAGGAGACACAGATACGCAGTATTTT. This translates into CASSRVTGDTDTQYF.

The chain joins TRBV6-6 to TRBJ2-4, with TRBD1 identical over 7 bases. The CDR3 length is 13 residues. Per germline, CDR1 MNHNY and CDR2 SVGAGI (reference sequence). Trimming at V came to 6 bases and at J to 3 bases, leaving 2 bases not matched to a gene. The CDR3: CASRGTVKNIQYF. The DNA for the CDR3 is TGTGCCAGCAGAGGGACAGTCAAAAACATTCAGTACTTC.

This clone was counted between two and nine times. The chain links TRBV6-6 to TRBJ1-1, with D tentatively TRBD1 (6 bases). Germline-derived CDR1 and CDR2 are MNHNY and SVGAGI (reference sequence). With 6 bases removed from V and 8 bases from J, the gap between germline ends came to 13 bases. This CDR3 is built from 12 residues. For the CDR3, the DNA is TGTGCCAGCAGCCCCAGGGGATTGGAAGCTTTCTTT. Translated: CASSPRGLEAFF.

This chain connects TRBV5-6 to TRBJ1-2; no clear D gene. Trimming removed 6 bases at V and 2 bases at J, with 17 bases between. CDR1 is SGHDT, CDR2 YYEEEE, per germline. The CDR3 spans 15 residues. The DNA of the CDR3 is TGTGCCAGCACCCCCCTGATGAGGCCCAACTATGGCTACACCTTC. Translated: CASTPLMRPNYGYTF.

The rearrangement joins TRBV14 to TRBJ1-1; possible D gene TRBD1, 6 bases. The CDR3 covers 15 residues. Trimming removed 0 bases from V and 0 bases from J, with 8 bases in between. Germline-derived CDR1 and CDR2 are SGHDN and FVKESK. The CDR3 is CASSQEGQLNTEAFF. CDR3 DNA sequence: TGTGCCAGCAGCCAAGAAGGACAGCTGAACACTGAAGCTTTCTTT.

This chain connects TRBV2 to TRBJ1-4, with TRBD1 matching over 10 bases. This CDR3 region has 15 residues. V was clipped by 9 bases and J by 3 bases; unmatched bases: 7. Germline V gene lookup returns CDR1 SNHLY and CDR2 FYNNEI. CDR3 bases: TGTGCCAGTACCCGGGACAGGGGTCCTAATGAAAAACTGTTTTTT. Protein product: CASTRDRGPNEKLFF.

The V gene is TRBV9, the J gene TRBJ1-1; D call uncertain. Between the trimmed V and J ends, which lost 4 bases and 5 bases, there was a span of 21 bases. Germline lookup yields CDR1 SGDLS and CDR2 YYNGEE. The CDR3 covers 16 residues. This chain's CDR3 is CASSPAGLLFGTEAFF. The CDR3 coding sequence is TGTGCCAGCAGCCCGGCAGGACTACTTTTTGGGACTGAAGCTTTCTTT.

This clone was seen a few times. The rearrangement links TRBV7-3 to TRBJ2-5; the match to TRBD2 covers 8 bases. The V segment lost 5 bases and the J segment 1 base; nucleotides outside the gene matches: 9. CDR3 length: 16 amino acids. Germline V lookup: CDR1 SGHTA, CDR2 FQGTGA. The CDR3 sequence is CASSPRASGFQETQYF. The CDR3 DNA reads TGTGCCAGCAGCCCCCGGGCTAGCGGGTTCCAAGAGACCCAGTACTTC.

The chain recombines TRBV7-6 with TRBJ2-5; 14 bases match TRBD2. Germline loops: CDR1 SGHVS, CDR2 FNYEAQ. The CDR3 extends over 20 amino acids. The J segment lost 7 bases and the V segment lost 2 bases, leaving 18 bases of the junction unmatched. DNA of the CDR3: TGTGCCAGCAGCTTATGGCCACAGACGGGACTAGCGGGAGCGGAGGGGACCCAGTACTTC. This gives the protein CASSLWPQTGLAGAEGTQYF.

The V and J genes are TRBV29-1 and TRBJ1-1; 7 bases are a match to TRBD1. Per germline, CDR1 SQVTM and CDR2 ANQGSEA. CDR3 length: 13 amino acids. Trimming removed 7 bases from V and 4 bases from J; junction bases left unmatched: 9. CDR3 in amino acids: CSATTGESTEAFF. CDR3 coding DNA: TGCAGCGCAACTACAGGGGAGAGCACTGAAGCTTTCTTT.

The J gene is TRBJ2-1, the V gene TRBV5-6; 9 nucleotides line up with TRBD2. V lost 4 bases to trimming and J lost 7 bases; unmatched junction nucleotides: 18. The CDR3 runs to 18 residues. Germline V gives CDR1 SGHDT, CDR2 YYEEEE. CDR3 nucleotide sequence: TGTGCCAGCAGCCTCTCAGTCGGGGTAGCGGGAGTGTCGAATGAGCAGTTCTTC. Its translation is CASSLSVGVAGVSNEQFF.

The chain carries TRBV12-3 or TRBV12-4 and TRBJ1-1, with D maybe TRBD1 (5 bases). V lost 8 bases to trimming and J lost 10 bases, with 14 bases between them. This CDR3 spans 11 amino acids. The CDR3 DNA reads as TGTGCCAGCCGTGGGGGGGAGGGAGCTTTCTTT. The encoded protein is CASRGGEGAFF.

The CDR3 sequence is CASSAGEVGTGELFF. The CDR3 nucleotides read TGTGCCAGCAGCGCCGGGGAAGTCGGCACCGGGGAGCTGTTTTTT. The chain couples TRBV9 to TRBJ2-2; D perhaps matches TRBD2 (5 bases). CDR1 and CDR2 (germline): SGDLS, YYNGEE. This CDR3 contains 15 residues. The V gene lost 3 bases and the J gene lost 4 bases, with 13 bases spanning the gap.

DNA for the CDR3: TGTGCCAGCAGGGGACTAGCGAACACCGGGGAGCTGTTTTTT. This gives the protein CASRGLANTGELFF. The V call is TRBV3-1 (or the pseudogene TRBV3-2), the J call TRBJ2-2; 8 nucleotides match TRBD2. Germline V lookup: CDR1 LGHDT, CDR2 YNNKEL (reference sequence). Losses at the gene ends were 6 bases for V and 0 bases for J; bases not matched to a gene: 0. This CDR3 is built from 14 residues.

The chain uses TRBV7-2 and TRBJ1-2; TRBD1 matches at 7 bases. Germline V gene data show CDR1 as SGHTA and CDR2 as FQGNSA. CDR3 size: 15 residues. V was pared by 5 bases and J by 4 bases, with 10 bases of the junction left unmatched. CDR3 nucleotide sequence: TGTGCCAGCAGCACGCGGACAGGATTGGCCTATGGCTACACCTTC. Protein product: CASSTRTGLAYGYTF.

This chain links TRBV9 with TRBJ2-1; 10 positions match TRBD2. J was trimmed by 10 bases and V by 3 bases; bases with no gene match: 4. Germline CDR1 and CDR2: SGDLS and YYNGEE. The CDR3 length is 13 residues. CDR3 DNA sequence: TGTGCCAGCAGCGGACTAGCGGGTTTGGAGCAGTTCTTC. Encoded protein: CASSGLAGLEQFF.